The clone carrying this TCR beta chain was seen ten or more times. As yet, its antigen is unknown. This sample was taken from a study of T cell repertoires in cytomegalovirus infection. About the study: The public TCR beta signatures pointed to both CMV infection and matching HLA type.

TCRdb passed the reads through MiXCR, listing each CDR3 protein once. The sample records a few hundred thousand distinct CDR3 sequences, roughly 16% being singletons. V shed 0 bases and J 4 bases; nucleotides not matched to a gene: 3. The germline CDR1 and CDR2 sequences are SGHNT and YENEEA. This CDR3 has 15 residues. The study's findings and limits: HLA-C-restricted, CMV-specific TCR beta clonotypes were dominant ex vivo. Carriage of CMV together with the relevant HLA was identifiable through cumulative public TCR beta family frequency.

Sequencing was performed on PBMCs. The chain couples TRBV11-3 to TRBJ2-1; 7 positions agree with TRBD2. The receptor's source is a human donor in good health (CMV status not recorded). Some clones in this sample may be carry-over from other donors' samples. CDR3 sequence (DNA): TGTGCCAGCAGCTTAGATCGGGGGGTGTACAATGAGCAGTTCTTC. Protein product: CASSLDRGVYNEQFF.